A selection of T cell receptor beta chains follows, all from one sample in a study of identical twins. TCRdb analysed the 5' RACE reads with MiXCR anew, one entry per CDR3 protein. The sample carries approximately 630,000 distinct CDR3 sequences, about 7.6% recorded once. This same sample was also part of a study on yellow fever vaccine responses in identical twins.

Material: PBMCs. The receptors shown here come from a woman aged 18-29 years in good health. Both conserved end residues are trimmed from each CDR3. Some rows have no size entry. The others give once, few or many, or a class for an expanded clone.

len: 11; abundance: few; v_gene: TRBV12-3/TRBV12-4; j_gene: TRBJ2-7; CDR3aa: ASSTGSLYEQY
len: 12; abundance: few; v_gene: TRBV7-2; j_gene: TRBJ2-7; CDR3aa: ASSSNFGVYEQY
len: 12; abundance: NA; v_gene: TRBV7-6; j_gene: TRBJ2-7; CDR3aa: ASSPDGLRYEQY
len: 11; abundance: NA; v_gene: TRBV4-1; j_gene: TRBJ2-1; CDR3aa: ASSQSTGVEQF
len: 12; abundance: few; v_gene: TRBV15; j_gene: TRBJ2-7; CDR3aa: ATSRELGGYEQY
len: 12; abundance: few; v_gene: TRBV20-1; j_gene: TRBJ2-2; CDR3aa: SARPSGGSGELF
len: 15; abundance: NA; v_gene: TRBV5-1; j_gene: TRBJ2-1; CDR3aa: ASSFKAAAGGTNEQF
len: 12; abundance: many; v_gene: TRBV2; j_gene: TRBJ1-6; CDR3aa: ASSEGWGNSPLH
len: 14; abundance: NA; v_gene: TRBV24-1; j_gene: TRBJ2-1; CDR3aa: ATSDTTSGSRNEQF
len: 14; abundance: NA; v_gene: TRBV18; j_gene: TRBJ2-7; CDR3aa: ASSPRLAGGAYEQY
len: 14; abundance: NA; v_gene: TRBV6-5; j_gene: TRBJ2-4; CDR3aa: ASSYSQGGAKNIQY
len: 12; abundance: many; v_gene: TRBV27; j_gene: TRBJ2-3; CDR3aa: ASSFGSSTDTQY
len: 13; abundance: few; v_gene: TRBV12-3/TRBV12-4; j_gene: TRBJ2-3; CDR3aa: ASRQLAGGADTQY
len: 17; abundance: NA; v_gene: TRBV7-8; j_gene: TRBJ2-3; CDR3aa: ASSHDLPTSGSYSDTQY
len: 14; abundance: NA; v_gene: TRBV7-2; j_gene: TRBJ1-2; CDR3aa: ASSKGQGAFGYGYT
len: 13; abundance: NA; v_gene: TRBV3-1; j_gene: TRBJ2-2; CDR3aa: ASRPFSGTSGELF
len: 10; abundance: NA; v_gene: TRBV7-9; j_gene: TRBJ2-1; CDR3aa: ASSYTQNEQF
len: 12; abundance: few; v_gene: TRBV29-1; j_gene: TRBJ1-1; CDR3aa: SVIRGGANTEAF